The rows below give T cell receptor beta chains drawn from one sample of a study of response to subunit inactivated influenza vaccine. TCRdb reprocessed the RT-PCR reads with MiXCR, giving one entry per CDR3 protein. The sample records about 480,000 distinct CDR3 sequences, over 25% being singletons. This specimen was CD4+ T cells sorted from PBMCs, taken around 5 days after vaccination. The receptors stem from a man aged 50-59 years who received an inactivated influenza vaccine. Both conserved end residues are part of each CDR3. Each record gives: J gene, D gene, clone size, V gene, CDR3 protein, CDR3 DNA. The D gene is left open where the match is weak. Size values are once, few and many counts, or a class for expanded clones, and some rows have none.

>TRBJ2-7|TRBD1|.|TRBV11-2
CASSTRDRITYEQYF
TGTGCCAGCAGCACCCGGGACAGGATAACCTACGAGCAGTACTTC
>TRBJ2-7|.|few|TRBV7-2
CASSLVDRPNYEQYF
TGTGCCAGCAGCTTAGTGGACAGACCTAATTACGAGCAGTACTTC
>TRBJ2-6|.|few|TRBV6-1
CASNSGSGANVLTF
TGTGCCAGCAATAGCGGCTCTGGGGCCAACGTCCTGACTTTC
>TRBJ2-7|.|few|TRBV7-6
CASSLGTAETYEQYF
TGTGCCAGCAGCTTAGGGACAGCCGAAACCTACGAGCAGTACTTC
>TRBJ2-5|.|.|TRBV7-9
CASSSPMGVETQYF
TGTGCCAGCAGTTCCCCCATGGGGGTCGAGACCCAGTACTTC
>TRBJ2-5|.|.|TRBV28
CASRAGSQETQNF
TGTGCCAGCAGGGCCGGAAGCCAAGAGACCCAGAACTTC
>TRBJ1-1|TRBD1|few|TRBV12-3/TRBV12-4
CASSPRTGRAFF
TGTGCCAGCAGTCCCCGGACAGGGAGAGCTTTCTTT
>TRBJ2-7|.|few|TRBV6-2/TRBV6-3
CASSYSRTEQGGEQYF
TGTGCCAGCAGTTACTCGAGGACGGAGCAAGGAGGTGAGCAGTACTTC
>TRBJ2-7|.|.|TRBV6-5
CASSYSRKLSYEQYF
TGTGCCAGCAGTTACTCGAGAAAACTATCCTACGAGCAGTACTTC
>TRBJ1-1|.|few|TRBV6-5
CASSYGQALEAFF
TGTGCCAGCAGTTACGGGCAGGCCCTTGAAGCTTTCTTT
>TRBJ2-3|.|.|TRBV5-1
CASSSLDWASTDTQYF
TGCGCCAGCAGCTCACTAGACTGGGCTAGCACAGATACGCAGTATTTT
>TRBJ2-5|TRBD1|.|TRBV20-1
CSAQLQGEIETQYF
TGCAGTGCTCAACTACAGGGGGAGATCGAGACCCAGTACTTC
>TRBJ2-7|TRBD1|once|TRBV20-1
CSARRGQGAIGYEQYF
TGCAGTGCTAGAAGGGGGCAGGGGGCGATCGGCTACGAGCAGTACTTC
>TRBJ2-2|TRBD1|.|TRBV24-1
CATSPRQGYTGELFF
TGTGCCACCAGCCCACGACAGGGTTACACCGGGGAGCTGTTTTTT
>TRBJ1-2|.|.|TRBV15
CATSREMANYGYTF
TGTGCCACCAGCAGAGAAATGGCTAACTATGGCTACACCTTC
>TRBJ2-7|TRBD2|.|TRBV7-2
CASSLAAGAGGSEQYF
TGTGCCAGCAGCTTAGCCGCCGGGGCGGGGGGAAGCGAGCAGTACTTC
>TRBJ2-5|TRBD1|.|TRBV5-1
CASSLVSGGGRSETQYF
TGCGCCAGCAGCTTGGTGTCAGGGGGCGGTCGCAGTGAGACCCAGTACTTC
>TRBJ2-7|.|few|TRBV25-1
CASSETGTGEQYF
TGTGCCAGCAGTGAAACAGGGACGGGGGAGCAGTACTTC
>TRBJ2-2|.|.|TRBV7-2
CASSPPGIGELFF
TGTGCCAGCAGCCCGCCAGGAATCGGGGAGCTGTTTTTT
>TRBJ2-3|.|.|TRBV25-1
CASGEALTQYF
TGTGCCAGCGGGGAGGCCCTGACGCAGTATTTT
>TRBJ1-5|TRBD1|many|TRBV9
CASSVTYPLWTGGGLYSNQPQHF
TGTGCCAGCAGCGTAACGTACCCCCTTTGGACAGGGGGGGGTCTGTATAGCAATCAGCCCCAGCATTTT
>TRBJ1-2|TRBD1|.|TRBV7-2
CASSTDRGSGYTF
TGTGCCAGCAGCACCGACAGGGGTAGCGGCTACACCTTC
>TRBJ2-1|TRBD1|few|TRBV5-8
CASSNRDRGREQFF
TGTGCCAGCAGCAACCGGGACAGGGGTCGGGAGCAGTTCTTC
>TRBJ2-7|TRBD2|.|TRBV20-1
CSARLVAGAVSYEQYF
TGCAGTGCTAGACTAGTAGCGGGAGCTGTGTCCTACGAGCAGTACTTC
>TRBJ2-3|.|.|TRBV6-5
CASSYSRGSTDTQYF
TGTGCCAGCAGTTACTCACGGGGGAGCACAGATACGCAGTATTTT
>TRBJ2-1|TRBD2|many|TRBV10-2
CASTSGLAGGPGEQFF
TGCGCCAGCACCTCCGGACTAGCGGGGGGGCCAGGTGAGCAGTTCTTC